Listed below are T cell receptor beta chains from one sample, sequenced in a study of T cells after yellow fever vaccination. TCRdb re-called the 5' RACE reads with MiXCR, one entry per CDR3 protein. The sample comprises about 350,000 distinct CDR3 sequences, roughly 3.9% of which are singletons, and around 23% rests with the top ten. The sample in question was PBMCs, obtained 5 days after the yellow fever booster vaccination. Every receptor here comes from a man aged 18 to 29 who received the YFV17D yellow fever vaccine. Both conserved end residues are part of each CDR3. The D gene is left open where the match is weak. Size is omitted from some rows. Given values are once, few, many or a class for expanded clones.

v_call: TRBV5-1
clone_size: few
d_call: TRBD2
j_call: TRBJ2-3
cdr3_nt: TGCGCCAGCAGCTTCGTAACTAGCGGGGGGATCACAGATACGCAGTATTTT
cdr3_aa: CASSFVTSGGITDTQYF

v_call: TRBV20-1
clone_size: few
d_call: TRBD2
j_call: TRBJ2-1
cdr3_nt: TGCAGTGCTCGGACTAGCGGGGCGGGTGAGCAGTTCTTC
cdr3_aa: CSARTSGAGEQFF

v_call: TRBV6-1
clone_size: -
d_call: -
j_call: TRBJ2-7
cdr3_nt: TGTGCCAGCCGGGTATTAGGGACTCCCAGCGAGCAGTACTTC
cdr3_aa: CASRVLGTPSEQYF

v_call: TRBV28
clone_size: -
d_call: TRBD2
j_call: TRBJ2-2
cdr3_nt: TGTGCCAGCAGTCCCCTTGGTAGCGGGGGGGGAAGGACCGGGGAGCTGTTTTTT
cdr3_aa: CASSPLGSGGGRTGELFF

v_call: TRBV20-1
clone_size: few
d_call: TRBD1
j_call: TRBJ1-1
cdr3_nt: TGCAGTGCTCCGACAGGGGGTTACACTGAAGCTTTCTTT
cdr3_aa: CSAPTGGYTEAFF

v_call: TRBV6-2/TRBV6-3
clone_size: few
d_call: -
j_call: TRBJ2-7
cdr3_nt: TGTGCCAGCAGTTTAGAAGGGGCGACCTACGAGCAGTACTTC
cdr3_aa: CASSLEGATYEQYF

v_call: TRBV15
clone_size: few
d_call: -
j_call: TRBJ1-6
cdr3_nt: TGTGCCACCAGCAGGGACCCGGGGGGGGATTCACCCCTCCACTTT
cdr3_aa: CATSRDPGGDSPLHF

v_call: TRBV29-1
clone_size: -
d_call: TRBD2
j_call: TRBJ2-3
cdr3_nt: TGCAGCGCACCAGGGACTAGCGGGGGGACAGATACGCAGTATTTT
cdr3_aa: CSAPGTSGGTDTQYF

v_call: TRBV12-3/TRBV12-4
clone_size: -
d_call: -
j_call: TRBJ1-2
cdr3_nt: TGTGCCAGCAATGGTCTCGGACGTGGGTTTTTAGGCTACACCTTC
cdr3_aa: CASNGLGRGFLGYTF

v_call: TRBV5-1
clone_size: -
d_call: -
j_call: TRBJ2-5
cdr3_nt: TGCGCCAGCAGCTTGGCGGTGGGAGCAGAGACCCAGTACTTC
cdr3_aa: CASSLAVGAETQYF

v_call: TRBV18
clone_size: -
d_call: -
j_call: TRBJ2-2
cdr3_nt: TGTGCCAGCTCACCCCTCCAGGGTACCGGGGAGCTGTTTTTT
cdr3_aa: CASSPLQGTGELFF

v_call: TRBV5-6
clone_size: -
d_call: TRBD1
j_call: TRBJ2-7
cdr3_nt: TGTGCCAGCAGCTTGGATGAGGGACAGATCTCCTACGAGCAGTACTTC
cdr3_aa: CASSLDEGQISYEQYF

v_call: TRBV27
clone_size: few
d_call: -
j_call: TRBJ1-4
cdr3_nt: TGTGCCAGCAGTTTTACCGCCCTTCAGAATGAAAAACTGTTTTTT
cdr3_aa: CASSFTALQNEKLFF

v_call: TRBV7-6
clone_size: many
d_call: TRBD1
j_call: TRBJ1-6
cdr3_nt: TGTGCCAGCAGCTTGGACAGGGGGCATAATTCACCCCTCCACTTT
cdr3_aa: CASSLDRGHNSPLHF